This TCR beta chain was found in a study of radiation and T cells in renal cell carcinoma (dated by TCRdb to the early 2020s). Some background on the complete study: TCR beta sequencing covered 55 or so samples in total, comprising some 25 tumors and roughly 27 peripheral blood samples. In the approximately 49 samples combined, some 4,000,000 unique CDR3 nucleotide sequences were found, encoding about 2.7 million unique CDR3 amino acid sequences. Findings and caveats that apply to the study as a whole: Higher TCR clonality was observed in irradiated tumors than in controls, with an average of approximately 50% of the repertoire accounted for by the top 100 clonotypes, compared with around 45% in nephrectomy-only tumors. Because no pretreatment tumor biopsies were available, whether clonotypes were present in the tumor at baseline could not be determined. Because only small tumor regions of about 0.94 g were available, the study did not capture intratumoral heterogeneity. In blood, the top tumor clonotypes increased from baseline to 2 weeks after radiation and then shrank by 4 weeks, which suggests a temporary expansion of tumor-resident clones. Effects of radiation dose or scheduling on the TCR repertoire could not be addressed with the single-armed trial design. Irradiated tumors contained more dominant CDR3 motifs, and these motifs occupied a larger share of the repertoire than in control tumors.

The immunoSEQ kit was used, according to the manufacturer's recommendations, to generate TCR beta libraries from genomic DNA. To prepare the libraries, a first multiplex PCR with proprietary primers was run, followed by a second PCR that added unique barcodes, and a bead cleanup was done after each round. Each sample batch included a kit-provided positive control reaction and a negative control reaction. The final libraries were assessed on an Agilent 4200 TapeStation D1000 ScreenTape, pooled by volume, and quantified by qPCR. Sequencing ran on an Illumina NextSeq500 with a MidOutput 150-cycle cartridge, using 156 Read1 and 15 Index1 cycles with kit custom primers. The pooled library was loaded at around 0.93 pM with 20% PhiX control spiked in. The authors processed their data as follows. The vendor-processed data were analyzed in R, and a clonotype was defined as all T cells that share the same CDR3 nucleotide sequence. For clone abundance analyses, frequencies were normalized to the 10,000 most abundant clones per sample. Public T cell clones, averaging fewer than five per sample, were removed before analysis. Dominant motif analysis used ImmunoMap with the PAM10 matrix, gap penalty 30 and homology threshold 0.3; motifs with cumulative frequency at least 0.01 counted as dominant. Tumor-enriched clonotypes and baseline blood-enriched clonotypes were defined as those with an abundance difference of at least 32-fold between compartments. Similarity between tumor and blood repertoires was quantified using the Baroni-Urbani and Buser coefficient, and groups were compared with two-tailed Wilcoxon tests in R. TCRdb holds this immuneACCESS table with in-frame rearrangements only. Some clones are missing; in checked studies, unresolved V genes explain under half, and the rest has no known cause. Clone size and the V and J calls come from that table; the DNA yielded D and trimming. This sample has thousands of clones in its table, and 62% of those were observed once. 40% to 45% of the sample is taken by the ten largest.

As to this clone: Its antigen has not been determined. No quality values exist for individual bases; no much larger clone is one base distant.

The CDR3 starts with the cysteine, ends with the phenylalanine, and has 19 residues. Of the read, only the CDR3 DNA is kept; its 57 bases are in frame from base 1. V and J are trimmed by 5 bases and 1 base, and the gene matches miss 16 bases of the junction. The germline V gene sets CDR1 to SGHVS and CDR2 to FQNEAQ. According to the study, the label for this sample's time point signals: tumor resected at nephrectomy. Read against the paper, the sample's treatment or condition label means: 15 Gy SBRT to primary tumor, nephrectomy 4 weeks later. The samples were drawn from a clinical trial, where primary renal cell carcinomas were treated with 15 Gy of stereotactic body radiation therapy and then removed by nephrectomy 4 weeks afterward. Renal cell carcinoma with clear cell pathology was present in all patients. Tumor processing involved mechanical dissociation, digestion with collagenase/hyaluronidase at 37 degrees C, handling in gentleMACS C tubes, and storage in liquid nitrogen. Genomic DNA for TCR sequencing was prepared using the QIAamp DNA Blood Mini Kit (Qiagen). The analyses included only samples that passed all quality control checks.

This specimen consisted of tumor tissue, obtained from a patient whose treatment included radiotherapy and nephrectomy. This sequence originates from a woman aged 60 to 75 with renal cell carcinoma. The chain is encoded by TRBV7-8 joined to TRBJ2-4; TRBD1 fits 8 bases in the junction. DNA sequence: TGTGCCAGCAGCCTACTAAGGACAGGGTACGAAGTCGCCAAAAACATTCAGTACTTC. It encodes CASSLLRTGYEVAKNIQYF.